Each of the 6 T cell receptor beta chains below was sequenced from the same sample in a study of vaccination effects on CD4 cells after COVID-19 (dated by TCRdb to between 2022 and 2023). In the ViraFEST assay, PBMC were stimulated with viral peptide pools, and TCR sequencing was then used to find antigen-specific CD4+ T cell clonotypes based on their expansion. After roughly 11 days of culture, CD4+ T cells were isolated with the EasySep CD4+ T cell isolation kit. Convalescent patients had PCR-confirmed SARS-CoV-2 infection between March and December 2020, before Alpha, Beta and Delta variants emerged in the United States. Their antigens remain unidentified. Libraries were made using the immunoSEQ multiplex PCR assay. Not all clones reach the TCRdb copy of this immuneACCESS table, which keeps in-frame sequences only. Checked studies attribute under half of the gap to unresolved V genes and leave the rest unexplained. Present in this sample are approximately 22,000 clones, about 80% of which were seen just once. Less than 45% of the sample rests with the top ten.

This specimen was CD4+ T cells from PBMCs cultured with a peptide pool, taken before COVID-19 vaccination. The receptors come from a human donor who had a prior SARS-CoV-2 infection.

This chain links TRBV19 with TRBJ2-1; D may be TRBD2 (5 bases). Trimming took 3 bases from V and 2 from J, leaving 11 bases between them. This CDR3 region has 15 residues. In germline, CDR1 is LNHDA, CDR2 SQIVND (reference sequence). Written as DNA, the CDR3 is TGTGCCAGTAGTATCCGGGAAAACCCCTACAATGAGCAGTTCTTC. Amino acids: CASSIRENPYNEQFF.

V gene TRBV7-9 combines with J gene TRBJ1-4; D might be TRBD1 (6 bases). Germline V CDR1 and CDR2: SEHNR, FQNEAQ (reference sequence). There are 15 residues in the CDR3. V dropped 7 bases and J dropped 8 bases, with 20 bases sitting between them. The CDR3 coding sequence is TGTGCCAGCACGGGGGCGGCGGCGTTGGGAGAAAAACTGTTTTTT. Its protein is CASTGAAALGEKLFF.

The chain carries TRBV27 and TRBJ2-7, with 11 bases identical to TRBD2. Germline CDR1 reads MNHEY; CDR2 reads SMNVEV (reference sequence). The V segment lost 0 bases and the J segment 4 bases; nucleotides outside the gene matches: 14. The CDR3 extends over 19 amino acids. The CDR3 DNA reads TGTGCCAGCAGTTTATCTAGTCGGGTTTTGGCTAGCGGGAGGTACGAGCAGTACTTC. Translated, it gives CASSLSSRVLASGRYEQYF.

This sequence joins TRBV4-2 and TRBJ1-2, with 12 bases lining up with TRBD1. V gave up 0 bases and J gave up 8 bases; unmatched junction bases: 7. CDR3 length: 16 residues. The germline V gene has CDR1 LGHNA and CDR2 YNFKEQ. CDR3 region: CASSQEKGQGARGYTF. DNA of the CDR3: TGTGCCAGCAGCCAAGAGAAGGGACAGGGGGCGAGAGGCTACACCTTC.

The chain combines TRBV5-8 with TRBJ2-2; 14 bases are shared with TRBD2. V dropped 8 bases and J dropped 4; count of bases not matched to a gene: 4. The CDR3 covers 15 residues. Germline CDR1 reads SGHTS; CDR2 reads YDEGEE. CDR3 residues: CARGLAGVTTGELFF. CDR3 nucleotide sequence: TGTGCCAGGGGACTAGCGGGGGTGACCACCGGGGAGCTGTTTTTT.

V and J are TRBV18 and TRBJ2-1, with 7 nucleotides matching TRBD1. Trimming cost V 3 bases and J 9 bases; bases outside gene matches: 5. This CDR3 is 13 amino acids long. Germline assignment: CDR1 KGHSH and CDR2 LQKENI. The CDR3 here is CASSPDRVVEQFF. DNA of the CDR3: TGTGCCAGCTCACCCGACAGGGTAGTTGAGCAGTTCTTC.